One sample yielded the 19 T cell receptor beta chains listed below, sequenced in a study of blood T cells in healthy people across ages. It was with a sample-barcoded 5' primer and a J-beta primer mix that a second PCR of about 6 to 12 cycles was run. TCRdb redid the calling of the 5' RACE reads with MiXCR, one entry per CDR3 protein. The data hold hundreds of thousands of distinct CDR3 sequences, with roughly 41% observed a single time. Sequencing input: blood. Every receptor here comes from a man older than 75 in good health.

With regard to this clonotype: At one end the junction does not follow the germline gene, possibly because of a read error. V usage is TRBV20-1 and J usage is TRBJ2-7; 7 nucleotides line up with TRBD1. Germline lookup yields CDR1 DFQATT and CDR2 SNEGSKA (reference sequence). The CDR3 is made up of 13 amino acids. CDR3 sequence: CSARGTADYEQYF. The CDR3 bases are TGCAGTGCCAGAGGGACAGCTGACTACGAGCAGTACTTC.

The gene calls are TRBV20-1 and TRBJ2-7; unclear D gene. The J call could be wrong; TRBJ2-5 is a better fit for the DNA end. Germline loops: CDR1 DFQATT, CDR2 SNEGSKA (reference sequence). The CDR3 contains 13 residues. For the CDR3, the DNA is TGCAGTGCCGCATTCGCGGCCGTTGCGACCCAGTACTTC. This gives the protein CSAAFAAVATQYF.

This clonotype was detected only a few times. CDR3 DNA sequence: TGTGCCAGCAGCTCGGGCGGGACAGGTCTGTACGAGCAGTACTTC. Amino acid sequence: CASSSGGTGLYEQYF. The chain carries TRBV5-5 and TRBJ2-7, with TRBD1 matching over 8 bases. CDR1 SGHKS and CDR2 YYEKEE come from the germline V gene (reference sequence). V trimming: 3 bases; J trimming: 4 bases; junction bases outside the gene matches: 9. The CDR3 sequence is 15 residues long.

The V gene is TRBV18, the J gene TRBJ2-5; D is uncertain. CDR1 and CDR2 from the germline V gene are KGHSH and LQKENI. The CDR3 totals 11 residues. CDR3 region: CTGSSRETQYF. As DNA, the CDR3 is TGTACCGGCTCATCTAGAGAGACCCAGTACTTC.

V is TRBV14 and J is TRBJ1-2; D is undetermined. In germline, CDR1 is SGHDN, CDR2 FVKESK. The CDR3 is made up of 15 amino acids. Trimming took 0 bases from V and 6 from J, leaving 14 bases between them. The CDR3 region has the DNA TGTGCCAGCAGCCAAGATTTAGCAAGAACAAATGGCTACACCTTC. The encoded protein is CASSQDLARTNGYTF.

This clonotype was observed once. This chain joins TRBV10-3 and TRBJ2-5; 8 bases match TRBD1. This CDR3 region has 15 residues. Germline-derived CDR1 and CDR2 are ENHRY and SYGVKD. With V trimmed by 2 bases and J by 3 bases, 5 bases remained unmatched. CDR3 DNA sequence: TGTGCCATCAGTGAGCCGGACAGGGTTAAAGAGACCCAGTACTTC. This codes for CAISEPDRVKETQYF.

The chain combines TRBV20-1 with TRBJ2-4, with 8 bases lining up with TRBD1. The J call is doubtful: the DNA matches TRBJ2-5 better. The CDR3 extends over 13 amino acids. CDR1 and CDR2 (germline): DFQATT, SNEGSKA (reference sequence). The CDR3, as DNA: TGCAGTGCACCCGGACAGGGCGAAGGGACCCAGTACTTC. Protein sequence: CSAPGQGEGTQYF.

The rearrangement joins TRBV6-2 or TRBV6-3 to TRBJ2-7; D is perhaps TRBD1 (5 bases). Germline loops: CDR1 MNHEY, CDR2 SVGEGT. V dropped 5 bases and J dropped 2 bases, with 7 bases sitting between them. The CDR3 covers 12 residues. For the CDR3, the DNA is TGTGCCAGCAGTGAACAGGCCTACGAGCAGTACTTC. It encodes CASSEQAYEQYF.

The chain uses TRBV5-1 and TRBJ1-2, with 8 bases fitting TRBD1. Germline V CDR1 and CDR2: SGHRS, YFSETQ. The V and J ends lost 5 bases and 0 bases, in that order; junction bases with no gene match: 12. There are 17 residues in the CDR3. CDR3 protein: CASSYDRGHASNYGYTF. CDR3 bases: TGCGCCAGCAGTTACGACAGGGGTCATGCGTCTAACTATGGCTACACCTTC.

This clonotype has a handful of counts. The chain has TRBV7-2 and TRBJ1-5; no reliable D call. This CDR3 contains 15 residues. V was shortened by 5 bases and J by 10 bases, with 21 bases between the two germline ends. CDR1 is SGHTA, CDR2 FQGNSA, per germline. The CDR3 loop reads CASSPRAGDLSPQHF. The CDR3 DNA sequence: TGTGCCAGCAGCCCAAGGGCGGGCGATTTATCTCCCCAGCATTTT.

Concerning this clonotype: One junction end does not reproduce the germline sequence, and a read error may be involved. The gene calls are TRBV4-2 and TRBJ2-7, with D possibly called TRBD1 or TRBD2 (7 bases each). The CDR3 extends over 13 amino acids. Germline V gene sequence: CDR1 LGHNA, CDR2 YNFKEQ. The CDR3, as DNA: TGTGTCAGCGGGACAGTGAACCCCTACGAGCAGTACTTC. Its protein product is CVSGTVNPYEQYF.

Remarks on this clonotype: This may stem from a read error, because a much larger clone lies one nucleotide away. Here the CDR3 DNA reads TGTGCCAGCAACTCTCTCCCCTACGAGCAGTACTTC. It is translated as CASNSLPYEQYF. The rearrangement uses TRBV6-2 or TRBV6-3 and TRBJ2-5; no reliable D call. TRBJ2-7 explains the end of the DNA better; the J call may be wrong. Germline V gene lookup returns CDR1 MNHEY and CDR2 SVGEGT. The CDR3 runs to 12 residues.

This clonotype was seen more than once but under ten times. The V and J genes are TRBV7-6 and TRBJ1-5; 9 bases map to TRBD1. The CDR3 consists of 16 residues. V lost 1 base and J lost 4; bases outside the gene matches: 5. Germline V gene data show CDR1 as SGHVS and CDR2 as FNYEAQ. The CDR3 is CASSLGTGQGNQPQHF. In DNA, the CDR3 is TGTGCCAGCAGCTTAGGGACGGGACAGGGTAATCAGCCCCAGCATTTT.

The chain has TRBV28 and TRBJ2-1; the D is unclear. The ends were cut back, 5 bases at V and 0 bases at J, with 11 bases in the middle. The CDR3 is 15 amino acids. Per germline, CDR1 MDHEN and CDR2 SYDVKM. CDR3 residues: CASSLGAYSYNEQFF. The CDR3 DNA follows: TGTGCCAGCAGTCTGGGTGCCTACTCCTACAATGAGCAGTTCTTC. The whole variable domain, filled in from reference TRBV28 and TRBJ2-1, reads DVKVTQSSRYLVKRTGEKVFLECVQDMDHENMFWYRQDPGLGLRLIYFSYDVKMKEKGDIPEGYSVSREKKERFSLILESASTNQTSMYLCASSLGAYSYNEQFFGPGTRLTVL.

This clonotype was seen a handful of times. The chain carries TRBV7-8 and TRBJ2-7, with D possibly TRBD2 on 6 matching bases. V lost 2 bases and J 0 bases, leaving 17 bases between the germline ends. Germline CDR1 is SGHVS and CDR2 is FQNEAQ. There are 17 residues in the CDR3. CDR3 bases: TGTGCCAGCAGCTTACAACTTAGCGGAGATAGCTCCTACGAGCAGTACTTC. Protein: CASSLQLSGDSSYEQYF.

CDR3 sequence reads: CASSLTGGRNEKLFF. The CDR3, as DNA: TGTGCCAGCAGTTTAACAGGCGGAAGAAATGAAAAACTGTTTTTT. The chain uses TRBV28 and TRBJ1-4; D possibly corresponds to TRBD1 (5 bases). The length of the CDR3 is 15 residues. Germline-derived CDR1 and CDR2 are MDHEN and SYDVKM. Trimming took off 2 bases at V and 5 bases at J, with 12 bases between the two ends. Combining the CDR3 with reference TRBV28 and TRBJ1-4 gives the whole variable domain DVKVTQSSRYLVKRTGEKVFLECVQDMDHENMFWYRQDPGLGLRLIYFSYDVKMKEKGDIPEGYSVSREKKERFSLILESASTNQTSMYLCASSLTGGRNEKLFFGSGTQLSVL.

This clonotype was detected only a few times. The chain employs TRBV7-9 and TRBJ2-5, with a possible D match to TRBD1 (5 bases). The CDR3 is made up of 11 amino acids. The V and J ends lost 8 bases and 2 bases respectively, with 6 bases between them. CDR1 and CDR2 (germline): SEHNR, FQNEAQ (reference sequence). The CDR3 here is CASQGQETQYF. CDR3 nucleotides: TGTGCCAGCCAGGGTCAAGAGACCCAGTACTTC.

This chain joins TRBV6-2 or TRBV6-3 and TRBJ1-1; the match to TRBD1 covers 8 bases. This CDR3 region has 13 residues. Germline-derived CDR1 and CDR2 are MNHEY and SVGEGT. Germline trimming cut 5 bases from V and 6 bases from J; bases unmatched to any gene: 5. The CDR3 DNA reads as TGTGCCAGCAGTGGCGGACAGGGTCCTGAAGCTTTCTTT. It translates to CASSGGQGPEAFF.

This clonotype was seen only a few times. The genes are TRBV10-3 and TRBJ2-5; D could derive from TRBD1 or TRBD2 (5 bases each). The CDR3 runs to 19 residues. Germline values: CDR1 ENHRY, CDR2 SYGVKD. Trimming cost V 0 bases and J 5 bases, with 25 bases left between them. The CDR3: CAISESRAGVGTSQETQYF. The CDR3 DNA reads TGTGCCATCAGTGAGTCGAGGGCCGGCGTTGGGACGTCTCAGGAGACCCAGTACTTC.